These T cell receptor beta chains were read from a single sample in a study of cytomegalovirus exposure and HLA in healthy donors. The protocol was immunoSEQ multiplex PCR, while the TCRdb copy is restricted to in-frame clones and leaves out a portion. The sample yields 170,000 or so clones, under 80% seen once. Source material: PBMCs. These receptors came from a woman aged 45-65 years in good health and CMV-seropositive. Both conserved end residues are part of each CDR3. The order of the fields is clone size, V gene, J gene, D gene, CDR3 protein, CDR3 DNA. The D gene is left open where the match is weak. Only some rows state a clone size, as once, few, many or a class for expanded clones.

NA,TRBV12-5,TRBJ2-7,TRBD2,CASGLVLKAGGPHEQYF,TGTGCTAGTGGTTTGGTACTTAAGGCGGGGGGGCCGCACGAGCAGTACTTC
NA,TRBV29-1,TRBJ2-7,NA,CSVGVQYEQYF,TGCAGCGTTGGGGTACAGTACGAGCAGTACTTC
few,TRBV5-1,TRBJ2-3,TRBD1,CASSRGPTDTQYF,TGCGCCAGCAGCAGGGGGCCGACAGATACGCAGTATTTT
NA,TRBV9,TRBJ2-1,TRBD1,CASSVAGQAYNEQFF,TGTGCCAGCAGCGTAGCGGGACAGGCCTACAATGAGCAGTTCTTC
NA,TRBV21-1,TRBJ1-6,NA,CASSKEVGTASSYNSPLHF,TGTGCCAGCAGCAAAGAGGTCGGGACAGCAAGCTCCTATAATTCACCCCTCCACTTT
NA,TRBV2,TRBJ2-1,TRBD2,CAGERGGKYNEQFF,TGTGCCGGAGAGCGGGGGGGAAAGTACAATGAGCAGTTCTTC
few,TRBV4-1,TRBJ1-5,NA,CASSQEEGNQPQHF,TGCGCCAGCAGCCAAGAGGAGGGGAATCAGCCCCAGCATTTT
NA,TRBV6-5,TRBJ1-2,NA,CASRTRGSYGYTF,TGTGCCAGCAGAACGCGCGGATCCTATGGCTACACCTTC
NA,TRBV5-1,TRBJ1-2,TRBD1,CASSSTPADRANRYTF,TGCGCCAGCAGCTCAACCCCCGCGGACAGGGCCAATCGCTACACCTTC
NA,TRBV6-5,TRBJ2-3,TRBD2,CASSPSGVGSTQYF,TGTGCCAGCTCCCCTAGCGGGGTGGGGAGCACGCAGTATTTT
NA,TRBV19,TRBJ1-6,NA,CASNAGEYSPLHF,TGTGCCAGTAATGCAGGGGAGTATTCACCCCTCCACTTT
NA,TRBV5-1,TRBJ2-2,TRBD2,CASSQTSAGELFF,TGCGCCAGCAGCCAGACTAGCGCCGGGGAGCTGTTTTTT
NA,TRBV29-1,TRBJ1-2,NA,CSVESSFRGNYGYTF,TGCAGCGTTGAATCTAGTTTTCGGGGGAACTATGGCTACACCTTC
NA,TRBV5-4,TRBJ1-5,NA,CASSLDQGSNQPQHF,TGTGCCAGCAGCTTGGATCAGGGTAGCAATCAGCCCCAGCATTTT
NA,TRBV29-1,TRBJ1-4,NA,CSVVSRGKLFF,TGCAGCGTTGTCAGTCGGGGAAAACTGTTTTTT
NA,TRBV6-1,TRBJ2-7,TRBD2,CASSEARFTSGSPAEYF,TGTGCCAGCAGTGAAGCCAGGTTCACTAGCGGGTCCCCCGCCGAGTACTTC
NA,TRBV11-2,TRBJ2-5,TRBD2,CASSLMAGGNQETQYF,TGTGCCAGCAGCTTAATGGCGGGGGGGAACCAAGAGACCCAGTACTTC
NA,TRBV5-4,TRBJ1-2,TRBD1,CASSRGGQGGGYTF,TGTGCCAGCAGCCGAGGGGGGCAGGGGGGTGGCTACACCTTC
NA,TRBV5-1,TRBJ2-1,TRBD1,CASSRILQGAYSNEQFF,TGCGCCAGCAGCCGGATACTGCAGGGGGCTTACTCGAATGAGCAGTTCTTC
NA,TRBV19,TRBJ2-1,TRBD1,CASTQTGTLGNEQFF,TGTGCCAGTACCCAGACAGGGACCCTCGGCAATGAGCAGTTCTTC
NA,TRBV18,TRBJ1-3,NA,CASSPVSTGFGNTIYF,TGTGCCAGCTCACCGGTTTCTACAGGGTTCGGAAACACCATATATTTT
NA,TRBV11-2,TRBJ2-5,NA,CASSLDRKTRKETQYF,TGTGCCAGCAGCCTCGACAGGAAGACACGGAAAGAGACCCAGTACTTC
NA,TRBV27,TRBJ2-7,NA,CASRRDRTYEQYF,TGTGCCAGCCGAAGAGACAGGACCTACGAGCAGTACTTC
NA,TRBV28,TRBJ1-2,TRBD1,CASSFQGTVSGYTF,TGTGCCAGCAGTTTCCAAGGGACAGTTAGTGGCTACACCTTC
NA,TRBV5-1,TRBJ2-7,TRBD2,CASSTGGARSYEQYF,TGCGCCAGCAGCACGGGAGGGGCCCGATCCTACGAGCAGTACTTC
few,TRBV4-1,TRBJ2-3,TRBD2,CASSQPPDVAGGHDGTDTQYF,TGCGCCAGCAGCCAACCCCCCGACGTAGCGGGGGGCCACGACGGCACAGATACGCAGTATTTT
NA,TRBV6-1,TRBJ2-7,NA,CASSEAGPVEQYF,TGTGCCAGCAGTGAAGCGGGGCCAGTCGAGCAGTACTTC
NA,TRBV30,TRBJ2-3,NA,CAWSATSDTQYF,TGTGCCTGGAGTGCCACTTCTGATACGCAGTATTTT
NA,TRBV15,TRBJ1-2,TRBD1,CATSGPRGQGGYTF,TGTGCCACCAGCGGCCCCAGGGGGCAGGGTGGCTACACCTTC
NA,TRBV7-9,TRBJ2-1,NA,CASSLVNHNEQFF,TGTGCCAGCAGCTTAGTTAATCACAATGAGCAGTTCTTC
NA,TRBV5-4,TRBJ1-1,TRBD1,CATRQGDTEAFF,TGTGCCACCCGACAGGGAGACACTGAAGCTTTCTTT
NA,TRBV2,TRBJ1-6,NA,CASRTSQGNNSPLHF,TGTGCCAGCAGGACTAGTCAGGGAAATAATTCACCCCTCCACTTT
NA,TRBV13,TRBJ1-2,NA,CASSSAGASLDGYTF,TGTGCCAGCAGCTCGGCAGGGGCGTCTCTTGATGGCTACACCTTC
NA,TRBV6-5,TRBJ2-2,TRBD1,CASSSGTGNTGELFF,TGTGCCAGCAGTAGTGGGACAGGGAACACCGGGGAGCTGTTTTTT
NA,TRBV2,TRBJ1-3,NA,CASSLSQASGNTIYF,TGTGCCAGCAGCCTATCCCAGGCCTCTGGAAACACCATATATTTT
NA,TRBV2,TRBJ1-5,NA,CASSEAFPGVGQPQHF,TGTGCCAGCAGTGAAGCTTTCCCAGGGGTTGGTCAGCCCCAGCATTTT
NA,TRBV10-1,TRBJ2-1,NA,CASSETVDREGSYNEQFF,TGCGCCAGCAGTGAGACGGTTGACAGAGAAGGATCCTACAATGAGCAGTTCTTC
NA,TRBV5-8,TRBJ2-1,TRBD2,CASSLGLVSLNEQFF,TGTGCCAGCAGCCTTGGACTAGTTTCTTTGAATGAGCAGTTCTTC
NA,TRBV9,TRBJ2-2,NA,CASSVGKTAANTGELFF,TGTGCCAGCAGCGTAGGAAAGACAGCTGCGAACACCGGGGAGCTGTTTTTT